This T cell receptor (beta chain) was retrieved from a study of cytomegalovirus exposure and HLA in healthy donors. CDR3 length equals 13 residues. With 3 bases removed from V and 3 bases from J, the gap between germline ends came to 9 bases. Per germline, CDR1 MDHEN and CDR2 SYDVKM. The PCR made use of 60 Vbeta and 13 Jbeta primers. The repertoire was sequenced with immunoSEQ multiplex PCR; TCRdb's copy has only in-frame clones and lacks some. The table lists 140,000 or so clones, 70% to 85% of them singletons. The TCR was taken from a man aged 35 to 55 in good health and CMV-seronegative. This sequence joins TRBV28 and TRBJ2-7, with D perhaps TRBD1 (5 bases). The sequenced sample was PBMCs. The CDR3 DNA sequence: TGTGCCAGCAGTTTTAGGGGCTACTACGAGCAGTACTTC. Translated, it gives CASSFRGYYEQYF.